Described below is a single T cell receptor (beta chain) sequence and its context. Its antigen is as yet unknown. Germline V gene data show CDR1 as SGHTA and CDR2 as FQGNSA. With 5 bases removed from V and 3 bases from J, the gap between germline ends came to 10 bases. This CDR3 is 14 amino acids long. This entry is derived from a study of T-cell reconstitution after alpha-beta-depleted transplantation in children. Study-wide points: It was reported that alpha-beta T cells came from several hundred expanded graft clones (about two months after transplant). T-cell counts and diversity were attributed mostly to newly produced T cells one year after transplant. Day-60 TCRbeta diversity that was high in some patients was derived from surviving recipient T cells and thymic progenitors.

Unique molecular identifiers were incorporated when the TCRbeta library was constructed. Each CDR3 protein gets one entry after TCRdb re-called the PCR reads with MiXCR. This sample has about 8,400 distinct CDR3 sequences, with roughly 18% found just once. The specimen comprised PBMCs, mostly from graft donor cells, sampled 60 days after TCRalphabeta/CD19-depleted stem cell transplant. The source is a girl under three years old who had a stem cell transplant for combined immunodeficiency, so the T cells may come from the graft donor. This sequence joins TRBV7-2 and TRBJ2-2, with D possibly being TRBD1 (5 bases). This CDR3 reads CASSPRTYTGELFF. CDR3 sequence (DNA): TGTGCCAGCAGCCCCCGGACATACACCGGGGAGCTGTTTTTT. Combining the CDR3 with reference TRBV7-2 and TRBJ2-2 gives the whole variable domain GAGVSQSPSNKVTEKGKDVELRCDPISGHTALYWYRQSLGQGLEFLIYFQGNSAPDKSGLPSDRFSAERTGGSVSTLTIQRTQQEDSAVYLCASSPRTYTGELFFGEGSRLTVL.